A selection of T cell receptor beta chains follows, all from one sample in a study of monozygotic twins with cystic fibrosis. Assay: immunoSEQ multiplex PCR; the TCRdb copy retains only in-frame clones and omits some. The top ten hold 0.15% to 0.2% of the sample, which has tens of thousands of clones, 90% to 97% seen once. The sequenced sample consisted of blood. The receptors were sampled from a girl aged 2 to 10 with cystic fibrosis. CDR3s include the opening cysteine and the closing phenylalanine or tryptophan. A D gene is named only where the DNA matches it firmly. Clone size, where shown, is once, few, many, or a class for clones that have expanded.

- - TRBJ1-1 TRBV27 CASSPSLDTEAFF TGTGCCAGCAGTCCCTCCCTAGACACTGAAGCTTTCTTT
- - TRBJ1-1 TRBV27 CASMWYSEAFF TGTGCCAGCATGTGGTACTCTGAAGCTTTCTTT
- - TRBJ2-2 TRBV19 CASSILAANTGELFF TGTGCCAGTAGTATTCTTGCCGCGAACACCGGGGAGCTGTTTTTT
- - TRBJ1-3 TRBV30 CAWSVLSGNTIYF TGTGCCTGGAGTGTACTTTCCGGAAACACCATATATTTT
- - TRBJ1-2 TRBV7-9 CASSLSGSGYTF TGTGCCAGCAGCTTATCAGGGAGCGGCTACACCTTC
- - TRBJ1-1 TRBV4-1 CASSPLDGYTEAFF TGCGCCAGCAGCCCCCTAGACGGATACACTGAAGCTTTCTTT
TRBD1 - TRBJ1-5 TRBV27 CASSFRQGGQPQHF TGTGCCAGCAGTTTTCGGCAGGGGGGTCAGCCCCAGCATTTT
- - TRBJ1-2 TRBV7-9 CASSLRGLTNYGYTF TGTGCCAGCAGCCTACGCGGGCTTACTAACTATGGCTACACCTTC
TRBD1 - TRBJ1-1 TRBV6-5 CASSPGQVSEAFF TGTGCCAGCAGCCCTGGACAGGTCAGTGAAGCTTTCTTT
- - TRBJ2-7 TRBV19 CASSVIRTPPHEQYF TGTGCCAGTAGTGTGATCCGGACTCCACCACACGAGCAGTACTTC
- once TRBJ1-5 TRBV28 CASSWDTQPQHF TGTGCCAGCAGTTGGGACACCCAGCCCCAGCATTTT
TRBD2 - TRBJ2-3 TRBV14 CASSQIAGSTDTQYF TGTGCCAGCAGCCAAATAGCGGGTAGCACAGATACGCAGTATTTT
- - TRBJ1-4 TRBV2 CASRKSGFQEKLFF TGTGCCAGCAGAAAGTCAGGGTTTCAAGAAAAACTGTTTTTT
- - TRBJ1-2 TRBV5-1 CASSSDGRLRGNYGYTF TGCGCCAGCAGCTCCGACGGTCGTCTTAGGGGAAACTATGGCTACACCTTC
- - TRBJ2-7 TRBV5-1 CASSFLGGNRGTELAYEQYF TGCGCCAGCAGCTTTTTGGGGGGAAATCGCGGGACAGAATTAGCCTACGAGCAGTACTTC
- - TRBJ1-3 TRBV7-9 CASSLEHVSGNTIYF TGTGCCAGCAGCTTGGAGCACGTCTCTGGAAACACCATATATTTT
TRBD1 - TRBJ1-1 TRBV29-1 CSVVQGAVNTEAFF TGCAGCGTTGTACAGGGGGCGGTGAACACTGAAGCTTTCTTT
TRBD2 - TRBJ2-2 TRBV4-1 CASNLGLAGVVAGELFF TGCGCCAGCAACCTCGGACTAGCGGGAGTTGTGGCCGGGGAGCTGTTTTTT
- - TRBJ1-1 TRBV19 CASSRGWVSGQAMNTEAFF TGTGCCAGTAGTAGGGGGTGGGTTAGTGGTCAGGCGATGAACACTGAAGCTTTCTTT
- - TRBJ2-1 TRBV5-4 CASSLAGNEQFF TGTGCCAGCAGCTTGGCCGGGAATGAGCAGTTCTTC
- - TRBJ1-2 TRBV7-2 CASSLAKIDYGYTF TGTGCCAGCAGCTTAGCCAAGATCGACTATGGCTACACCTTC
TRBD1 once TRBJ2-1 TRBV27 CAAGQGGYNEQFF TGTGCCGCAGGACAGGGCGGCTACAATGAGCAGTTCTTC
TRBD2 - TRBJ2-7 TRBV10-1 CASSDGGRAYEQYF TGCGCCAGCAGTGACGGCGGGAGGGCCTACGAGCAGTACTTC
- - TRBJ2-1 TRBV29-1 CSVSLGRHEQFF TGCAGCGTATCTCTCGGACGGCATGAGCAGTTCTTC
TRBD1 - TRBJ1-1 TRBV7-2 CASSSDRGRRFSAFF TGTGCCAGCAGCTCGGACAGGGGGCGCAGGTTCTCAGCTTTCTTT
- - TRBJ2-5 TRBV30 CACENSGLRETQYF TGTGCCTGCGAGAACAGTGGACTCCGCGAGACCCAGTACTTC
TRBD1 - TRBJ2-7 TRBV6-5 CASSDSGGAYEQYF TGTGCCAGCAGTGACTCAGGGGGAGCCTACGAGCAGTACTTC
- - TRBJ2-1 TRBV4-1 CASSQAPYYYNEQFF TGCGCCAGCAGCCAAGCCCCGTATTACTACAATGAGCAGTTCTTC
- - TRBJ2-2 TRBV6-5 CASSYRSTVGELFF TGTGCCAGCAGTTATAGGTCTACAGTCGGGGAGCTGTTTTTT
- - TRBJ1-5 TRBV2 CASSKGVPSQPQHF TGTGCCAGCAGTAAGGGGGTTCCGAGCCAGCCCCAGCATTTT
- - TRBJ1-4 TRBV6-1 CASKAGVYEKLFF TGTGCCAGCAAAGCGGGTGTCTATGAAAAACTGTTTTTT
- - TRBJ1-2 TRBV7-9 CASMGSDTYYGYTF TGTGCCAGCATGGGGAGCGATACCTATTATGGCTACACCTTC
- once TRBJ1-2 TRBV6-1 CASSGPRGPLYGYTF TGTGCCAGCAGTGGCCCACGGGGACCCCTTTATGGCTACACCTTC
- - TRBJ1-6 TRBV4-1 CASRNQGAYNSPLHF TGCGCCAGTAGGAATCAGGGAGCCTATAATTCACCCCTCCACTTT